Presented here are 19 T cell receptor beta chains from one specimen sequenced in a study of T cell responses to AZD1222 COVID-19 vaccine. The method was immunoSEQ multiplex PCR; TCRdb's version includes in-frame clones alone and lacks a portion of them. The sample yields 60,000 to 75,000 clones, roughly nine tenths seen once. The sample consisted of peripheral blood, taken 28 days after the second AZD1222 dose. The receptors were gathered from an adult who received the AZD1222 COVID-19 vaccine.

The rearrangement joins TRBV7-2 to TRBJ1-1, with D unclear. The V end was cut by 2 bases, the J end by 8 bases, with 15 bases between. CDR1 is SGHTA, CDR2 FQGNSA, per germline. The length of the CDR3 is 14 residues. CDR3 in amino acids: CASSLRSYIGEAFF. The CDR3 region has the DNA TGTGCCAGCAGCTTAAGATCGTATATTGGGGAAGCTTTCTTT.

CDR3 DNA: TGTGCCAGCAGCTTAGGAGGGGAGGGGCAGCCCCAGCATTTT. Protein product: CASSLGGEGQPQHF. The V and J genes are TRBV7-9 and TRBJ1-5, with D maybe TRBD1 (5 bases). There are 14 residues in the CDR3. The V gene lost 1 base and the J gene lost 7 bases, with 11 bases spanning the gap. Germline values: CDR1 SEHNR, CDR2 FQNEAQ (reference sequence).

V is TRBV5-1 and J is TRBJ1-4, with D tentatively TRBD1 (5 bases). The CDR3 loop spans 13 amino acids. Trimming left V 5 bases short and J 0 bases short, with 5 bases between. Germline CDR1 is SGHRS and CDR2 is YFSETQ. The CDR3 loop reads CASRGATNEKLFF. In DNA, the CDR3 is TGCGCCAGCAGAGGGGCAACTAATGAAAAACTGTTTTTT.

This rearrangement joins TRBV5-4 to TRBJ1-1, with D hard to call. CDR3 size: 15 residues. The germline V and J ends were trimmed by 0 bases and 1 base, with 10 bases remaining between them. CDR1 and CDR2 (germline): SGHNT, YYREEE (reference sequence). The CDR3 here is CASSLAGASNTEAFF. The DNA for the CDR3 is TGTGCCAGCAGCTTGGCGGGAGCTTCGAACACTGAAGCTTTCTTT.

V is TRBV7-8 and J is TRBJ1-5, with no clear D. The CDR3 is 14 residues long. The V end lost 3 bases, the J end lost 1 base, and 7 bases lay between the germline ends. In germline, CDR1 is SGHVS, CDR2 FQNEAQ. For the CDR3, the DNA is TGTGCCAGCAGCTTTAGCACCAGCAATCAGCCCCAGCATTTT. Protein sequence: CASSFSTSNQPQHF.

The rearrangement uses TRBV6-1 and TRBJ1-2; D is undetermined. V lost 1 base to trimming and J lost 8 bases, with 11 bases between them. The CDR3 covers 13 residues. Per germline, CDR1 MNHNS and CDR2 SASEGT. The CDR3 coding sequence is TGTGCCAGCAGTGAAGGGCCGGGAGGGGGCTACACCTTC. It encodes CASSEGPGGGYTF.

The V call is TRBV5-4, the J call TRBJ1-1; D is ambiguous. V shed 1 base and J shed 1 base, with 5 bases lying between them. Germline lookup yields CDR1 SGHNT and CDR2 YYREEE (reference sequence). The CDR3 length is 13 residues. The CDR3, as DNA: TGTGCCAGCAGCTTGTGGCAGAACACTGAAGCTTTCTTT. This codes for CASSLWQNTEAFF.

This chain connects TRBV19 to TRBJ2-1; D is uncertain. V was trimmed by 3 bases and J by 7 bases, leaving 13 bases between them. This CDR3 spans 14 amino acids. CDR1 and CDR2 from the germline V gene are LNHDA and SQIVND (reference sequence). CDR3 protein: CASSMARALNEQFF. The DNA of the CDR3 is TGTGCCAGTAGTATGGCCCGGGCCCTTAATGAGCAGTTCTTC. The variable domain in full, with the rest retrieved from reference TRBV19 and TRBJ2-1, is DGGITQSPKYLFRKEGQNVTLSCEQNLNHDAMYWYRQDPGQGLRLIYYSQIVNDFQKGDIAEGYSVSREKKESFPLTVTSAQKNPTAFYLCASSMARALNEQFFGPGTRLTVL.

The CDR3 here is CASSVTSGISYEQYF. The CDR3, as DNA: TGTGCCAGTAGTGTTACTAGCGGGATTTCCTACGAGCAGTACTTC. The chain employs TRBV19 and TRBJ2-7; TRBD2 aligns across 10 bases. The junction had 5 bases not matched to a gene; V was cut back by 5 bases and J by 1 base. This CDR3 region has 15 residues. Per the germline V gene, CDR1 is LNHDA and CDR2 is SQIVND (reference sequence).

This sequence joins TRBV2 and TRBJ2-1, with 10 bases that match TRBD2. Looked up from germline, CDR1 is SNHLY and CDR2 is FYNNEI. V shed 7 bases and J 6 bases; nucleotides not matched to a gene: 9. The CDR3 totals 15 residues. CDR3 loop: CASNPQREGPNEQFF. The CDR3 DNA is TGTGCCAGCAACCCCCAGCGGGAGGGCCCCAATGAGCAGTTCTTC.

The chain joins TRBV10-3 to TRBJ1-5, with a possible D match to TRBD1 (5 bases). This CDR3 contains 12 residues. In germline, CDR1 is ENHRY, CDR2 SYGVKD. V dropped 10 bases and J dropped 5 bases, with 12 bases sitting between them. The CDR3 here is CASRGEDQPQHF. The CDR3 nucleotides read TGTGCCAGCCGGGGGGAGGATCAGCCCCAGCATTTT.

The J gene is TRBJ2-1, the V gene TRBV18; 10 bases agree with TRBD2. Trimming cost V 3 bases and J 7 bases; bases outside gene matches: 12. The CDR3 extends over 17 amino acids. From germline, CDR1 is KGHSH and CDR2 LQKENI. The CDR3 DNA reads TGTGCCAGCTCACCTTTCCCTAGCGGGAGTGGAGTAAATGAGCAGTTCTTC. Protein sequence: CASSPFPSGSGVNEQFF.

The chain combines TRBV4-2 with TRBJ2-1; 12 positions match TRBD2. Germline V gives CDR1 LGHNA, CDR2 YNFKEQ. V trimming: 0 bases; J trimming: 10 bases; junction bases outside the gene matches: 7. The CDR3 spans 16 residues. CDR3 in amino acids: CASSQDQASGRGEQFF. DNA for the CDR3: TGTGCCAGCAGCCAAGATCAAGCTAGCGGGAGGGGGGAGCAGTTCTTC.

The CDR3 is CATQGGYNEQFF. In DNA form, the CDR3 reads TGTGCCACCCAGGGGGGGTACAATGAGCAGTTCTTC. The J gene is TRBJ2-1, the V gene TRBV3-1 (or the pseudogene TRBV3-2); D is possibly TRBD1 or TRBD2 (7 bases each). V was trimmed by 10 bases and J by 4 bases, leaving 11 bases between them. CDR1 and CDR2 (germline): LGHDT, YNNKEL (reference sequence). The CDR3 spans 12 residues.

This chain uses TRBV18 with TRBJ2-7; 14 bases map to TRBD2. The CDR3 sequence is 17 residues long. Per germline, CDR1 KGHSH and CDR2 LQKENI. V trimming: 4 bases; J trimming: 4 bases; junction bases outside the gene matches: 9. The chain's CDR3 is CASSLGLAGAGPYEQYF. CDR3 nucleotide sequence: TGTGCCAGCTCACTGGGACTAGCGGGAGCTGGGCCATACGAGCAGTACTTC.

The chain has TRBV7-9 and TRBJ2-5; tentatively, D is TRBD2 (6 bases). Germline V lookup: CDR1 SEHNR, CDR2 FQNEAQ (reference sequence). V gave up 5 bases and J gave up 1 base, with 14 bases separating them. This CDR3 comprises 15 residues. CDR3 coding DNA: TGTGCCAGCAGCCCTAAGGTGGGGGGCCAAGAGACCCAGTACTTC. Amino acids: CASSPKVGGQETQYF.

The chain combines TRBV7-3 with TRBJ2-7, with 12 bases matching TRBD2. The CDR3 is 14 residues long. Looked up from germline, CDR1 is SGHTA and CDR2 is FQGTGA. The junction had 5 bases not matched to a gene; V was cut back by 5 bases and J by 6 bases. The CDR3 here is CASSHLAGGREQYF. The CDR3 bases are TGTGCCAGCAGCCACCTAGCGGGAGGGCGCGAGCAGTACTTC.

V usage is TRBV11-3 and J usage is TRBJ2-7, with D possibly being TRBD1 or TRBD2 (5 bases each). Trimming removed 5 bases at V and 6 bases at J, with 14 bases between. Germline loops: CDR1 SGHNT, CDR2 YENEEA. This CDR3 has 13 amino acids. The CDR3 nucleotides are TGTGCCAGCAGCCGGGGACCTACGGGCGAGCAGTACTTC. Translating gives CASSRGPTGEQYF. The complete variable domain, with remaining parts taken from reference TRBV11-3 and TRBJ2-7, reads EAGVVQSPRYKIIEKKQPVAFWCNPISGHNTLYWYLQNLGQGPELLIRYENEEAVDDSQLPKDRFSAERLKGVDSTLKIQPAELGDSAVYLCASSRGPTGEQYFGPGTRLTVT.

J is TRBJ1-3 and V is TRBV7-9; no reliable D call. The ends were cut back, 1 base at V and 0 bases at J, with 4 bases in the middle. Germline V gene lookup returns CDR1 SEHNR and CDR2 FQNEAQ (reference sequence). This CDR3 region has 14 residues. CDR3 sequence: CASSLGLSGNTIYF. As DNA, the CDR3 is TGTGCCAGCAGCTTAGGTCTCTCTGGAAACACCATATATTTT.